This T cell receptor beta chain is drawn from a study of cytomegalovirus exposure and HLA in healthy donors. Turning to the study itself: Roughly 85 million unique TCRs from HLA-typed donors were held in an early release of data. Whole-study results and caveats: It was confirmed in vitro that a few of the CMV-associated chains were specific for CMV antigens. Sequencing had likely introduced a cluster of highly shared sequence variants as an artifact. Immune exposure was documented only through CMV serostatus.

Use of 60 Vbeta and 13 Jbeta primers characterized the PCR. Clones were sequenced by immunoSEQ multiplex PCR, and TCRdb holds only the in-frame ones, with some missing. This sample carries 75,000 to 100,000 clones, with 1.4% to 1.5% going to the ten biggest clones. CDR1 and CDR2 (germline): SGHRS, YFSETQ. V dropped 2 bases and J dropped 8 bases, with 14 bases sitting between them. The CDR3 length is 15 residues. A note on this clone: Its specificity is not known.

The TCR sequence derives from a woman aged 60 to 75 in good health and CMV-seronegative. Sequencing input: PBMCs. V gene TRBV5-1 combines with J gene TRBJ1-6; the D gene is possibly TRBD1 (5 bases). The CDR3, as DNA: TGCGCCAGCAGCTTCGGGGACTTCTCGGATTCACCCCTCCACTTT. Translation: CASSFGDFSDSPLHF. The whole variable domain, remainder taken from reference TRBV5-1 and TRBJ1-6, is KAGVTQTPRYLIKTRGQQVTLSCSPISGHRSVSWYQQTPGQGLQFLFEYFSETQRNKGNFPGRFSGRQFSNSRSEMNVSTLELGDSALYLCASSFGDFSDSPLHFGNGTRLTVT.